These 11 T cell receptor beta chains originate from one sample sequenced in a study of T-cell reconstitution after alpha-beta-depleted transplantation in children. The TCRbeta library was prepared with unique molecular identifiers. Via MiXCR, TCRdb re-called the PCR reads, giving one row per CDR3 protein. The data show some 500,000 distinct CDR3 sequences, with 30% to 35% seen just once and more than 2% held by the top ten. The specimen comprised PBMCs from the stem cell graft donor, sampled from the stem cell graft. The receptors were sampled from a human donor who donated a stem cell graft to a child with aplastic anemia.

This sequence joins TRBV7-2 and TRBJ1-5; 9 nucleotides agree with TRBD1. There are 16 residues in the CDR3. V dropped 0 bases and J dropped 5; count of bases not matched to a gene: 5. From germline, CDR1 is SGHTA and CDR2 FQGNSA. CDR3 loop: CASSLAGQGIDQPQHF. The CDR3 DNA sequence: TGTGCCAGCAGCTTAGCTGGACAGGGGATTGATCAGCCCCAGCATTTT.

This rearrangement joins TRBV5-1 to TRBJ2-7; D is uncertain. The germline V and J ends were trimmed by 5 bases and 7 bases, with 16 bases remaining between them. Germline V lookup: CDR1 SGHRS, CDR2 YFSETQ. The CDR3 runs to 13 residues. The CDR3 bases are TGCGCCAGCAGGCGCAGAATCCTTGAAGAGCAGTACTTC. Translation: CASRRRILEEQYF.

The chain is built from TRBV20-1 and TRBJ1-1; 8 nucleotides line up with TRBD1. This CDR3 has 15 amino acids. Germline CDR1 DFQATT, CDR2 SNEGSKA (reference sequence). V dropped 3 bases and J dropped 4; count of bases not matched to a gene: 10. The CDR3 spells CSASETGASLTEAFF. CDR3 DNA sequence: TGCAGTGCTAGTGAGACAGGGGCGAGCCTCACTGAAGCTTTCTTT.

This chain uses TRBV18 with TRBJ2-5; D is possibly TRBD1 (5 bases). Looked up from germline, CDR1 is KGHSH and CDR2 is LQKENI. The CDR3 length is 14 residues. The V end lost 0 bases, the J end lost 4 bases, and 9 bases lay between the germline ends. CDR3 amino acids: CASSPPLQGETQYF. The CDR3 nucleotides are TGTGCCAGCTCACCACCTCTCCAGGGAGAGACCCAGTACTTC.

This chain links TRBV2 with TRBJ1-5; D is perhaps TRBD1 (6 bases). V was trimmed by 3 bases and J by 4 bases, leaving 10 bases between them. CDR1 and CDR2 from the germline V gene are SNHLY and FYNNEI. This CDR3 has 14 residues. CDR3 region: CASSDDRMNQPQHF. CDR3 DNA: TGTGCCAGCAGTGACGACAGGATGAATCAGCCCCAGCATTTT.

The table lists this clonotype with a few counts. CDR3 sequence reads: CSANRGTDTQYF. The DNA for the CDR3 is TGCAGTGCTAACCGGGGCACAGATACGCAGTATTTT. This chain links TRBV20-1 with TRBJ2-3; unclear D gene. The CDR3 has 12 residues. Trimming stripped 4 bases from V and 1 base from J, with 6 bases between. Germline loops: CDR1 DFQATT, CDR2 SNEGSKA (reference sequence).

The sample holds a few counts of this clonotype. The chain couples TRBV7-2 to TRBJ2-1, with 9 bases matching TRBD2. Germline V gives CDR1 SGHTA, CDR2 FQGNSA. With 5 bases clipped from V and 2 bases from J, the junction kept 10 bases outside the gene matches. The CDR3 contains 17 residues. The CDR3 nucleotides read TGTGCCAGCAGCACCATGTACAGCGGGAGGCCCTACAATGAGCAGTTCTTC. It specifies CASSTMYSGRPYNEQFF.

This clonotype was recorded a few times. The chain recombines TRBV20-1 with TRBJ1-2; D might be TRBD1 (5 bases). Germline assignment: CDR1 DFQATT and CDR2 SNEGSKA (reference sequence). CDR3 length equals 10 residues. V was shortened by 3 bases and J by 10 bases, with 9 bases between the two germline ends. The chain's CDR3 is CSASGGNYTF. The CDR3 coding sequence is TGCAGTGCTAGCGGGGGGAACTACACCTTC.

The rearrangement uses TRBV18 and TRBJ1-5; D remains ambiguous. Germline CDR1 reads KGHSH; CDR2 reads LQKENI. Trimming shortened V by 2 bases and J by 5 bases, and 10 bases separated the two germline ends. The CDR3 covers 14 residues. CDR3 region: CASSPMAEDQPQHF. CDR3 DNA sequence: TGTGCCAGCTCACCAATGGCGGAAGATCAGCCCCAGCATTTT.

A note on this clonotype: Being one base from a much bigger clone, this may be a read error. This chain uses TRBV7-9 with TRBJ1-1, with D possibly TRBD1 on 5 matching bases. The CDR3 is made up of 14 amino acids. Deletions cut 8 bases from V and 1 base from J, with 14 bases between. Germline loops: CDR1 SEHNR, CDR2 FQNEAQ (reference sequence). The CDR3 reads CASGPRGGNTEAFF. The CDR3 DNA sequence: TGTGCCAGCGGCCCCCGGGGGGGGAACACTGAAGCTTTCTTT.

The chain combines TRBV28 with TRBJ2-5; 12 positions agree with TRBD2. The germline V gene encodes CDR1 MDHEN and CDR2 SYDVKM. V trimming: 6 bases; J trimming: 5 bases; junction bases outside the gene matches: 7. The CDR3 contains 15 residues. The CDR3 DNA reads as TGTGCCAGCAGGAGATGGACTAGCGGGATTGAGACCCAGTACTTC. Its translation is CASRRWTSGIETQYF. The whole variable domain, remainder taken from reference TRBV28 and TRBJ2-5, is DVKVTQSSRYLVKRTGEKVFLECVQDMDHENMFWYRQDPGLGLRLIYFSYDVKMKEKGDIPEGYSVSREKKERFSLILESASTNQTSMYLCASRRWTSGIETQYFGPGTRLLVL.